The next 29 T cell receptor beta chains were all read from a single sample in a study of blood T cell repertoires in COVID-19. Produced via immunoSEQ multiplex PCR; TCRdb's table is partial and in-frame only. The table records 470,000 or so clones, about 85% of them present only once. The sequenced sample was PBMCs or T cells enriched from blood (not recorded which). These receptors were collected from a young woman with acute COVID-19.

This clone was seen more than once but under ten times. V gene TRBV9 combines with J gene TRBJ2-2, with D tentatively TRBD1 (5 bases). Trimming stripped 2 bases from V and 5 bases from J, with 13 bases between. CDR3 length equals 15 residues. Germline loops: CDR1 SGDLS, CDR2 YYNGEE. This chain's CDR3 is CASSVQGRWTGELFF. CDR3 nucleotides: TGTGCCAGCAGCGTCCAGGGAAGATGGACCGGGGAGCTGTTTTTT.

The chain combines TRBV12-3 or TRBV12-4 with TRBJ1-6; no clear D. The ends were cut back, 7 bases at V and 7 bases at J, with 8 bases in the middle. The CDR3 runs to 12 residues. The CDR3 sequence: CASTAGNSPLHF. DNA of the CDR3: TGTGCCAGCACCGCGGGGAATTCACCCCTCCACTTT.

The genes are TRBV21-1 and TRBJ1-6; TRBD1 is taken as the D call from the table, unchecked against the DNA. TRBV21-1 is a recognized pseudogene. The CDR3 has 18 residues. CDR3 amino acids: CASSKGTGKSSYNSPLHF. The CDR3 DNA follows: TGTGCCAGCAGCAAGGGAACAGGGAAGAGCTCCTATAATTCACCCCTCCACTTT.

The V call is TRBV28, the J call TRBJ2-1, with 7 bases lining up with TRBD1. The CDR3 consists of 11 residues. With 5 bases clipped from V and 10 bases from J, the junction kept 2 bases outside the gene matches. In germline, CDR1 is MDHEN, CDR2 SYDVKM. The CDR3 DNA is TGTGCCAGCAGTCCGGACAGGGAGCAGTTCTTC. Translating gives CASSPDREQFF. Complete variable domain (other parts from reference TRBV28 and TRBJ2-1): DVKVTQSSRYLVKRTGEKVFLECVQDMDHENMFWYRQDPGLGLRLIYFSYDVKMKEKGDIPEGYSVSREKKERFSLILESASTNQTSMYLCASSPDREQFFGPGTRLTVL.

The CDR3 DNA sequence: TGCGCCAGCAGCCCGGGACTAGCGGGGGGAGATACGCAGTATTTT. Protein product: CASSPGLAGGDTQYF. This rearrangement joins TRBV5-1 to TRBJ2-3; 15 positions match TRBD2. CDR1 is SGHRS and CDR2 is YFSETQ in the germline V gene. The V gene end was trimmed by 4 bases and the J gene end by 5 bases; junction bases not matched to a gene: 2. The CDR3 has 15 amino acids. The full variable domain, its missing parts supplied by reference TRBV5-1 and TRBJ2-3, is KAGVTQTPRYLIKTRGQQVTLSCSPISGHRSVSWYQQTPGQGLQFLFEYFSETQRNKGNFPGRFSGRQFSNSRSEMNVSTLELGDSALYLCASSPGLAGGDTQYFGPGTRLTVL.

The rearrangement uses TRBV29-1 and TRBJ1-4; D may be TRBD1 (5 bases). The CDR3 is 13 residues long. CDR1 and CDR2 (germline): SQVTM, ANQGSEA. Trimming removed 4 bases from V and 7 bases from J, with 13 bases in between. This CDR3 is CSVVKDTGEKLFF. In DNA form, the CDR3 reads TGCAGCGTTGTTAAGGACACTGGTGAAAAACTGTTTTTT. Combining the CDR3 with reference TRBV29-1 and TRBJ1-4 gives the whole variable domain SAVISQKPSRDICQRGTSLTIQCQVDSQVTMMFWYRQQPGQSLTLIATANQGSEATYESGFVIDKFPISRPNLTFSTLTVSNMSPEDSSIYLCSVVKDTGEKLFFGSGTQLSVL.

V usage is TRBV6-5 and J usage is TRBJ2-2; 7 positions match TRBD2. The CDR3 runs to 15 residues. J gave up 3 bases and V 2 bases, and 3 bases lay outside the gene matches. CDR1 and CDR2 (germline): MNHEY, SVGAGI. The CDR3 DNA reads TGTGCCAGCAGTTACGGGGAGGGGTACACCGGGGAGCTGTTTTTT. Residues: CASSYGEGYTGELFF.

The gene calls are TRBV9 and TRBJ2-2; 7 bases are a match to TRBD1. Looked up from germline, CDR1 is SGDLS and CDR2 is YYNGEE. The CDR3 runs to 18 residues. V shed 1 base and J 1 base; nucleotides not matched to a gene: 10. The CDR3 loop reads CASSVTIRPGGNTGELFF. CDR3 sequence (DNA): TGTGCCAGCAGCGTAACGATTCGTCCAGGGGGGAACACCGGGGAGCTGTTTTTT.

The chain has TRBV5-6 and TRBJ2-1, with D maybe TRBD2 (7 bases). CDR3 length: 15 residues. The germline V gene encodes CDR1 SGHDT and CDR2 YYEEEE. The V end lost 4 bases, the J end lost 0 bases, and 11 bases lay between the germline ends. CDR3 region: CASSRGGLSYNEQFF. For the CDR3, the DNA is TGTGCCAGCAGCCGCGGGGGCCTCTCCTACAATGAGCAGTTCTTC. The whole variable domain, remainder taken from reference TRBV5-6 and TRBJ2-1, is DAGVTQSPTHLIKTRGQQVTLRCSPKSGHDTVSWYQQALGQGPQFIFQYYEEEERQRGNFPDRFSGHQFPNYSSELNVNALLLGDSALYLCASSRGGLSYNEQFFGPGTRLTVL.

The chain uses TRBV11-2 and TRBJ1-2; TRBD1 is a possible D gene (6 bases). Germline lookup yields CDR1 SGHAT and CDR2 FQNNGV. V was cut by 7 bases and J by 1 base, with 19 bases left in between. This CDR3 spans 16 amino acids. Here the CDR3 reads CASKPNRQGNNYGYTF. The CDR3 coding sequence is TGTGCCAGCAAACCGAATAGGCAGGGGAATAACTATGGCTACACCTTC. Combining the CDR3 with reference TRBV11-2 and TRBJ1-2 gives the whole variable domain EAGVAQSPRYKIIEKRQSVAFWCNPISGHATLYWYQQILGQGPKLLIQFQNNGVVDDSQLPKDRFSAERLKGVDSTLKIQPAKLEDSAVYLCASKPNRQGNNYGYTFGSGTRLTVV.

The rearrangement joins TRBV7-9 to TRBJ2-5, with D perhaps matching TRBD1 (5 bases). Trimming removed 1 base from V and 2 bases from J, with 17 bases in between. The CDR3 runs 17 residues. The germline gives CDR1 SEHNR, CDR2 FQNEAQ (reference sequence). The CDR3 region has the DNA TGTGCCAGCAGCTTAGGGCAGGGTGGGTGGAAGCAAGAGACCCAGTACTTC. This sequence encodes CASSLGQGGWKQETQYF.

The CDR3 region has the DNA TGTGCCAGCAGCCAAGCTACGGATGGCTACACCTTC. Its protein product is CASSQATDGYTF. The chain has TRBV3-1 (or the pseudogene TRBV3-2) and TRBJ1-2, with D unclear. Germline CDR1 LGHDT, CDR2 YNNKEL (reference sequence). V was cut by 1 base and J by 6 bases, with 6 bases left in between. This CDR3 is 12 amino acids long.

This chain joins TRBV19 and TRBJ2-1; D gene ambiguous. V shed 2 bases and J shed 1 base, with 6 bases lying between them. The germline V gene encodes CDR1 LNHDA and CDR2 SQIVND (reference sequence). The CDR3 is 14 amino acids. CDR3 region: CASSIQVSYNEQFF. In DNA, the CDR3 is TGTGCCAGTAGTATACAGGTTTCCTACAATGAGCAGTTCTTC.

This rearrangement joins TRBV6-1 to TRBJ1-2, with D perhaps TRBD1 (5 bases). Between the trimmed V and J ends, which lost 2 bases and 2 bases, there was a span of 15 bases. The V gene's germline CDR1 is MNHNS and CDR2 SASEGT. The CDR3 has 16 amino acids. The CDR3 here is CASSEILSTVNYGYTF. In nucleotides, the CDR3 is TGTGCCAGCAGTGAAATCTTATCGACAGTCAACTATGGCTACACCTTC.

CDR3 sequence (DNA): TGTGCCAGCAGCCGGGTTGCGGCGGGAGGGGCCAAATACGAGCAGTACTTC. It encodes CASSRVAAGGAKYEQYF. The chain employs TRBV9 and TRBJ2-7; 9 nucleotides align to TRBD2. Germline assignment: CDR1 SGDLS and CDR2 YYNGEE. With V trimmed by 4 bases and J by 4 bases, 15 bases remained unmatched. The CDR3 totals 17 residues.

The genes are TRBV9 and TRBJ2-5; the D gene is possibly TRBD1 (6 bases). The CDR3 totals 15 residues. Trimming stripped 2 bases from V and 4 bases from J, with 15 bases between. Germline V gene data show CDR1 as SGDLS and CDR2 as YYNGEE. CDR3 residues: CASSVSGAITETQYF. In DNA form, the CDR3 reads TGTGCCAGCAGCGTTTCAGGGGCGATAACAGAGACCCAGTACTTC.

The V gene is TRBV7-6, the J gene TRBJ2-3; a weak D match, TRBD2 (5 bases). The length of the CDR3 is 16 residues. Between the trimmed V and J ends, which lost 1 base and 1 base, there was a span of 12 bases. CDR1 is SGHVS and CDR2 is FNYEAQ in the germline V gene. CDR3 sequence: CASSLGRFGGTDTQYF. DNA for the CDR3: TGTGCCAGCAGCTTAGGTCGGTTCGGGGGCACAGATACGCAGTATTTT.

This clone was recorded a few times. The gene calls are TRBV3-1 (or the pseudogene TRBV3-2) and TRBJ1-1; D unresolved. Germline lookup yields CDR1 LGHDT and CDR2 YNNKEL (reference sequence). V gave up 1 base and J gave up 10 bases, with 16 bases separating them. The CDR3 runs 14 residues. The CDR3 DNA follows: TGTGCCAGCAGCCAAGTTGGTATCGGGGTGGCAGCTTTCTTT. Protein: CASSQVGIGVAAFF.

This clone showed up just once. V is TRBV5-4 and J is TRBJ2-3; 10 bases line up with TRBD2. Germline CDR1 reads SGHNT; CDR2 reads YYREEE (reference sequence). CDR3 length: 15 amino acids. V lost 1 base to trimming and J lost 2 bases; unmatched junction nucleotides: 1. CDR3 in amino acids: CASSLTSGDTDTQYF. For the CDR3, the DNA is TGTGCCAGCAGCTTGACTAGCGGGGACACAGATACGCAGTATTTT.

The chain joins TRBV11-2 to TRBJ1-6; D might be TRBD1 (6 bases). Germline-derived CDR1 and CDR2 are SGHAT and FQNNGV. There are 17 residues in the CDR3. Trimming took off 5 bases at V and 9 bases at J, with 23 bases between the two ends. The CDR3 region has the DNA TGTGCCAGCAGCAGTGCAGTCTCGGGACAACCTCGTTCACCCCTCCACTTT. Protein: CASSSAVSGQPRSPLHF.

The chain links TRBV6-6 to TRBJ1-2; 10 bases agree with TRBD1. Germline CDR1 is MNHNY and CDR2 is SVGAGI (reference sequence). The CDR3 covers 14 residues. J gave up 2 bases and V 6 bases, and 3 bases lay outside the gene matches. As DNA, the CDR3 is TGTGCCAGCAGAAGACAGGGGGCGAACTATGGCTACACCTTC. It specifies CASRRQGANYGYTF.

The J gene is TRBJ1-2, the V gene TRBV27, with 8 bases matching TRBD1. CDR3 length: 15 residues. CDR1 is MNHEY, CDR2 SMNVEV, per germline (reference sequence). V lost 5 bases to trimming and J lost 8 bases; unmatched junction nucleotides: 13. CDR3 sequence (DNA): TGTGCCAGCAGTCCGGGACAGGTTCATCGGGCAGGCTACACCTTC. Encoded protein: CASSPGQVHRAGYTF.

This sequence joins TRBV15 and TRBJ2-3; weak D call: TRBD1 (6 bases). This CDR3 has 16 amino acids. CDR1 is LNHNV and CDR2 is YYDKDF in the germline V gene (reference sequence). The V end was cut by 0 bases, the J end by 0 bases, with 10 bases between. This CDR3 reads CATSRDRGLSTDTQYF. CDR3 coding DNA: TGTGCCACCAGCAGAGACAGGGGATTAAGCACAGATACGCAGTATTTT.

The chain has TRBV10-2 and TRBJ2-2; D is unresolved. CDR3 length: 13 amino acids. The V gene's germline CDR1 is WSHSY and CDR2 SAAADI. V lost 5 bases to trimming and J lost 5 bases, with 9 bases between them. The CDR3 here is CASSPSETGELFF. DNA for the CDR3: TGCGCCAGCAGTCCAAGTGAGACCGGGGAGCTGTTTTTT.

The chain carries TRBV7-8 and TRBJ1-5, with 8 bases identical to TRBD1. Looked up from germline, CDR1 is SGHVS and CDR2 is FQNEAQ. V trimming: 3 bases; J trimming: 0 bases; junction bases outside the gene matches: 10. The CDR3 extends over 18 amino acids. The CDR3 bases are TGTGCCAGCAGCTTGGTGGCAGGGGGCCTTTATAGCAATCAGCCCCAGCATTTT. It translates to CASSLVAGGLYSNQPQHF.

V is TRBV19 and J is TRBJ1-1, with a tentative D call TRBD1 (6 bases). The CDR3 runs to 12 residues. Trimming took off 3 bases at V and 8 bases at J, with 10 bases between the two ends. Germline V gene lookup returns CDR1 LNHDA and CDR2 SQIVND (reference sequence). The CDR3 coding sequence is TGTGCCAGTAGTATGGGAGACAGGGAAGCTTTCTTT. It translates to CASSMGDREAFF.

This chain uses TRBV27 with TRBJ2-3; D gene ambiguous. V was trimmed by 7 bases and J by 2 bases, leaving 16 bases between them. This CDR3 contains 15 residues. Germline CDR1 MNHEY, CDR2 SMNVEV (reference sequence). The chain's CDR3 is CASTARRAHTDTQYF. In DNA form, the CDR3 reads TGTGCCAGCACCGCGCGGCGAGCCCACACAGATACGCAGTATTTT.

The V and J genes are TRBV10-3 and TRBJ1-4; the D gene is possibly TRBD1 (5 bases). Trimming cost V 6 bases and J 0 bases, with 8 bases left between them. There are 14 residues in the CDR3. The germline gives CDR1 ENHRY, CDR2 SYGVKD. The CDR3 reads CAIRDTATNEKLFF. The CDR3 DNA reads TGTGCCATCAGGGACACAGCAACTAATGAAAAACTGTTTTTT.

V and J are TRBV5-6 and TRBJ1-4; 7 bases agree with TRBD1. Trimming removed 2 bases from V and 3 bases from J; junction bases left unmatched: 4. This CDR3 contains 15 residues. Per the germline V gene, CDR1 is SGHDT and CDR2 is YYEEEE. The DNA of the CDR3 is TGTGCCAGCAGCTTACGCGGGACAGCTAATGAAAAACTGTTTTTT. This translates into CASSLRGTANEKLFF.